These T cell receptor beta chains were read from a single sample in a study of Graves' ophthalmopathy and Graves' hyperthyroidism. TCRdb used MiXCR to reprocess the multiplex PCR reads, holding one entry per CDR3 protein. Of about 590,000 distinct CDR3 sequences in the sample, about 35% were seen once. The sequenced sample consisted of peripheral blood or thyroid tissue (not recorded which). These receptor sequences come from an adult man with Graves' hyperthyroidism. The CDR3 runs from the conserved cysteine through the conserved F or W. The order of the fields is D gene, V gene, clone size, J gene, CDR3 protein, CDR3 DNA. The D gene is left open where the match is weak. Size is omitted from some rows. Given values are once, few, many or a class for expanded clones.

>-|TRBV5-1|-|TRBJ1-1
CASREGDVAFF
TGCGCCAGCAGGGAAGGGGACGTAGCTTTCTTT
>TRBD1|TRBV5-1|-|TRBJ2-3
CASSYGTGGSNTQYF
TGCGCCAGCAGCTACGGGACAGGGGGCTCGAATACGCAGTATTTT
>TRBD1|TRBV20-1|many|TRBJ1-3
CSAPTGSGGNTIYF
TGCAGTGCTCCGACAGGGTCGGGAGGAAACACCATATATTTT
>-|TRBV7-4|-|TRBJ1-1
CASSFEGETEAFF
TGTGCCAGCAGCTTTGAGGGAGAGACTGAAGCTTTCTTT
>-|TRBV20-1|many|TRBJ1-4
CSATQGVTNEKLFF
TGCAGTGCCACCCAGGGAGTTACTAATGAAAAACTGTTTTTT
>-|TRBV4-1|-|TRBJ1-1
CASSQPDGGMNTEAFF
TGCGCCAGCAGCCAGCCGGACGGAGGAATGAACACTGAAGCTTTCTTT
>-|TRBV10-3|-|TRBJ2-2
CAISASSTSGELFF
TGTGCCATCAGTGCTTCTAGTACTTCAGGGGAGCTGTTTTTT
>TRBD1|TRBV5-1|once|TRBJ1-2
CASSLKGAAHGYTF
TGCGCCAGCAGCTTGAAGGGGGCCGCCCATGGCTACACCTTC
>-|TRBV6-2/TRBV6-3|-|TRBJ2-1
CASSQTGYNEQFF
TGTGCCAGCAGTCAAACAGGGTACAATGAGCAGTTCTTC
>TRBD1|TRBV7-9|-|TRBJ1-1
CASSSAGGSGEAFF
TGTGCCAGCAGCTCGGCAGGGGGCTCGGGTGAAGCTTTCTTT
>TRBD1|TRBV5-8|many|TRBJ1-2
CASSLDLDRADYGYTF
TGTGCCAGCAGCTTGGATTTGGACAGGGCTGACTATGGCTACACCTTC
>TRBD1|TRBV5-1|many|TRBJ2-2
CASSTAGGRDAGELFF
TGCGCCAGCAGCACGGCAGGGGGAAGGGACGCCGGGGAGCTGTTTTTT
>-|TRBV24-1|-|TRBJ2-1
CATSDLGGNEQFF
TGTGCCACCAGTGATTTGGGGGGAAATGAGCAGTTCTTC
>TRBD1|TRBV12-3/TRBV12-4|many|TRBJ1-2
CASSYSQGAGGYTF
TGTGCCAGCAGTTATTCACAGGGGGCGGGTGGCTACACCTTC
>TRBD1|TRBV7-9|-|TRBJ2-3
CASSSGQGLTDTQYF
TGTGCCAGCAGCAGTGGACAGGGGCTCACAGATACGCAGTATTTT
>-|TRBV20-1|many|TRBJ2-5
CSARELASELEETQYF
TGCAGTGCTAGAGAATTAGCTAGCGAACTCGAAGAGACCCAGTACTTC
>-|TRBV12-3/TRBV12-4|many|TRBJ2-5
CASSWTGEETQYF
TGTGCCAGCAGTTGGACGGGTGAAGAGACCCAGTACTTC
>-|TRBV5-6|-|TRBJ2-7
CASSDGYPEQYF
TGTGCCAGCAGTGATGGGTACCCCGAGCAGTACTTC
>-|TRBV10-3|-|TRBJ2-3
CAISELDGVGTDTQYF
TGTGCCATCAGTGAGTTGGACGGGGTTGGCACAGATACGCAGTATTTT
>-|TRBV19|many|TRBJ2-5
CASSIRETQYF
TGTGCCAGTAGTATAAGGGAGACCCAGTACTTC
>TRBD2|TRBV10-3|few|TRBJ2-5
CAISESKASGETQYF
TGTGCCATCAGTGAGTCGAAGGCTAGCGGGGAGACCCAGTACTTC
>TRBD1|TRBV7-2|-|TRBJ2-5
CASSQDRVPQYF
TGTGCCAGCAGCCAGGACAGGGTGCCCCAGTACTTC
>-|TRBV6-5|-|TRBJ1-2
CASGGGVHNGYTF
TGTGCCAGCGGGGGGGGCGTTCATAATGGCTACACCTTC
>-|TRBV14|few|TRBJ2-2
CASSQARSGELFF
TGTGCCAGCAGCCAAGCTCGTAGCGGGGAGCTGTTTTTT
>TRBD1|TRBV6-6|few|TRBJ1-4
CASSWTGANEKLFF
TGTGCCAGCAGTTGGACAGGGGCTAATGAAAAACTGTTTTTT
>-|TRBV15|few|TRBJ2-3
CATSRDLGSTDTQYF
TGTGCCACCAGCAGAGATCTTGGGAGCACAGATACGCAGTATTTT
>TRBD1|TRBV7-9|many|TRBJ2-2
CASSPDRGRATGELFF
TGTGCCAGCAGCCCAGACAGGGGTCGGGCCACCGGGGAGCTGTTTTTT
>-|TRBV7-9|many|TRBJ1-4
CASSLYTGTAEKLFF
TGTGCCAGCAGCTTATACACAGGGACGGCAGAAAAACTGTTTTTT
>-|TRBV12-3/TRBV12-4|many|TRBJ2-5
CASSQGGTFETQYF
TGTGCCAGCAGCCAAGGCGGGACTTTTGAGACCCAGTACTTC
>-|TRBV7-9|many|TRBJ1-5
CASSTGRTSNQPQHF
TGTGCCAGCAGCACAGGACGGACTAGCAATCAGCCCCAGCATTTT
>-|TRBV2|few|TRBJ2-7
CASSSLFAEDYEQYF
TGTGCCAGCAGTTCCCTCTTCGCGGAAGACTACGAGCAGTACTTC
>-|TRBV2|few|TRBJ2-5
CASRGAGPAGTQYF
TGTGCCAGCAGGGGGGCCGGGCCCGCGGGGACCCAGTACTTC
>TRBD1|TRBV19|many|TRBJ1-1
CASSTRTGAMNTEAFF
TGTGCCAGTAGTACCCGGACAGGGGCGATGAACACTGAAGCTTTCTTT
>-|TRBV7-2|-|TRBJ2-7
CASQGQARGEQYF
TGTGCCAGCCAAGGACAAGCTCGGGGGGAGCAGTACTTC
>-|TRBV5-4|-|TRBJ2-7
CASSYIGRSEQYF
TGTGCCAGCAGCTACATCGGCCGCTCCGAGCAGTACTTC
>-|TRBV24-1|-|TRBJ2-1
CATSEGDAQQFF
TGTGCCACCAGTGAGGGGGACGCTCAACAATTCTTC
>-|TRBV7-2|many|TRBJ2-6
CASSLRAVTTGANVLTF
TGTGCCAGCAGCTTAAGGGCTGTTACTACTGGGGCCAACGTCCTGACTTTC
>TRBD1|TRBV20-1|many|TRBJ2-2
CSAWTGGTGELFF
TGCAGTGCCTGGACAGGGGGAACCGGGGAGCTGTTTTTT
>-|TRBV12-3/TRBV12-4|-|TRBJ2-7
CASSTFRTGSSYEQYF
TGTGCCAGTAGTACCTTCCGGACCGGTAGCTCCTACGAGCAGTACTTC
>-|TRBV4-1|many|TRBJ1-1
CASSLLQVNTEAFF
TGCGCCAGCAGCCTACTACAGGTGAACACTGAAGCTTTCTTT
>-|TRBV12-3/TRBV12-4|-|TRBJ1-6
CASSGGDPFSPLHF
TGTGCCAGCAGTGGGGGAGACCCCTTTTCACCCCTCCACTTT
>-|TRBV20-1|-|TRBJ2-6
CSARDLRANVLTF
TGCAGTGCTAGAGACCTTAGGGCCAACGTCCTGACTTTC
>-|TRBV4-1|-|TRBJ1-5
CASSQERTEETQHF
TGCGCCAGCAGCCAAGAGAGGACGGAGGAGACCCAGCATTTT
>-|TRBV9|many|TRBJ1-2
CASSVSGTPPNYGYTF
TGTGCCAGCAGCGTCTCCGGGACACCCCCTAACTATGGCTACACCTTC
>TRBD2|TRBV20-1|-|TRBJ2-7
CSARVTSGAYEQYF
TGCAGTGCTAGAGTGACTAGCGGGGCCTACGAGCAGTACTTC
>-|TRBV20-1|many|TRBJ1-2
CSARDTQAYTF
TGCAGTGCTAGAGATACACAGGCCTACACCTTC
>-|TRBV12-3/TRBV12-4|-|TRBJ1-5
CASGLAAGNGNQPQHF
TGTGCCAGCGGTTTAGCGGCCGGGAATGGCAATCAGCCCCAGCATTTT
>-|TRBV7-9|-|TRBJ1-3
CASSSDYYGYTIYF
TGTGCCAGCAGCTCCGACTACTATGGCTACACCATATATTTT
>TRBD2|TRBV15|-|TRBJ2-5
CATSGGQETQYF
TGTGCCACTAGCGGGGGACAAGAGACCCAGTACTTC
>-|TRBV18|few|TRBJ2-7
CASSMGPTTDEQYF
TGTGCCAGCTCGATGGGACCTACGACGGATGAGCAGTACTTC
>TRBD2|TRBV20-1|many|TRBJ2-5
CSAKAGGLETQYF
TGCAGTGCTAAAGCGGGGGGTTTAGAGACCCAGTACTTC
>-|TRBV20-1|-|TRBJ1-2
CSAAGAGVGNTF
TGCAGTGCCGCAGGAGCGGGAGTGGGAAACACCTTC
>TRBD2|TRBV7-9|once|TRBJ2-7
CASSPRTSDEQYF
TGTGCCAGCAGCCCGAGGACTAGCGACGAGCAGTACTTC
>-|TRBV29-1|-|TRBJ1-2
CSLGSGFGYGYTF
TGCAGTTTAGGTTCGGGGTTCGGCTATGGCTACACCTTC
>TRBD2|TRBV7-9|-|TRBJ2-2
CASSQVSLAGLDGELFF
TGTGCCAGCAGCCAAGTCTCCCTAGCGGGTTTAGACGGGGAGCTGTTTTTT
>-|TRBV4-1|once|TRBJ2-3
CASSQEWAADTQYF
TGCGCCAGCAGCCAAGAGTGGGCCGCGGATACGCAGTATTTT
>-|TRBV12-3/TRBV12-4|many|TRBJ1-5
CASRPGAGLQPQHF
TGTGCCAGCAGGCCAGGAGCGGGGTTGCAGCCCCAGCATTTT
>-|TRBV2|-|TRBJ2-5
CASSEVVETQYF
TGTGCCAGCAGTGAAGTCGTGGAGACCCAGTACTTC
>TRBD1|TRBV25-1|-|TRBJ2-3
CASSPDRGSTDTQYF
TGTGCCAGCAGCCCAGACAGGGGTAGCACAGATACGCAGTATTTT